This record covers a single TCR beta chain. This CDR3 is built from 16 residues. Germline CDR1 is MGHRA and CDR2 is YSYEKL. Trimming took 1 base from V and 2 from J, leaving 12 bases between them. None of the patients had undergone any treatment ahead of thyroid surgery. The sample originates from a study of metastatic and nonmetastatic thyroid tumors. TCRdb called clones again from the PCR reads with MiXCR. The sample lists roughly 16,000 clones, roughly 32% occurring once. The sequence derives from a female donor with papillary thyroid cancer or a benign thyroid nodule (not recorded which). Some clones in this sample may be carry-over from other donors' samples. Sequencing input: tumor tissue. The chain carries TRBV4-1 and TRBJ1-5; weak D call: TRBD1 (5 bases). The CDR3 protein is CASSQGQGWGNQPQHF. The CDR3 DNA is TGCGCCAGCAGCCAAGGTCAGGGATGGGGCAATCAGCCCCAGCATTTT.